One and the same sample provided the 19 T cell receptor beta chains below, sequenced in a study of early T cells in non-severe SARS-CoV-2 infection. TCRdb reprocessed the 5' RACE reads via MiXCR and lists one record per CDR3 protein. The sample has about 99,000 distinct CDR3 sequences; roughly 17% are singletons. The specimen sequenced was whole blood. Receptor source: an adult who was a healthcare worker with PCR-confirmed SARS-CoV-2 infection or an uninfected control (not recorded which).

The chain combines TRBV28 with TRBJ1-1; D perhaps matches TRBD1 (6 bases). V shed 10 bases and J shed 6 bases, with 18 bases lying between them. Germline CDR1 MDHEN, CDR2 SYDVKM. CDR3 length equals 13 residues. The DNA for the CDR3 is TGTGCCATCGGGGCAGGGGTCCAAGCTGAAGCTTTCTTT. Translation gives CAIGAGVQAEAFF.

The CDR3 protein is CSARGGFNTEAFF. As DNA, the CDR3 is TGCAGTGCTAGAGGTGGATTTAACACTGAAGCTTTCTTT. J is TRBJ1-1 and V is TRBV20-1, with D unclear. Trimming removed 1 base from V and 2 bases from J, with 8 bases in between. This CDR3 is 13 amino acids long. From germline, CDR1 is DFQATT and CDR2 SNEGSKA (reference sequence).

This clonotype was seen a handful of times. The chain employs TRBV10-2 and TRBJ1-1, with D unclear. Germline loops: CDR1 WSHSY, CDR2 SAAADI. There are 15 residues in the CDR3. Trimming took off 0 bases at V and 1 base at J, with 9 bases between the two ends. Written as DNA, the CDR3 is TGCGCCAGCAGTGAGTCACCTGCCGGGAACACTGAAGCTTTCTTT. Protein product: CASSESPAGNTEAFF.

This chain uses TRBV14 with TRBJ2-7, with 7 bases identical to TRBD1. Germline V lookup: CDR1 SGHDN, CDR2 FVKESK. V was clipped by 3 bases and J by 2 bases; unmatched bases: 10. The CDR3 contains 16 residues. The CDR3 DNA reads as TGTGCCAGCAGCCAGATCCCTTTCGGGACAGCCTACGAGCAGTACTTC. Protein sequence: CASSQIPFGTAYEQYF.

This clonotype was picked up many times. The chain combines TRBV27 with TRBJ2-2, with D tentatively TRBD1 (5 bases). Per germline, CDR1 MNHEY and CDR2 SMNVEV (reference sequence). The CDR3 is 15 residues long. V lost 1 base and J lost 7, with 13 bases in between. The CDR3 protein is CASSLFSTQGGELFF. The CDR3 coding sequence is TGTGCCAGCAGTTTATTCAGTACCCAGGGCGGGGAGCTGTTTTTT.

The table lists this clonotype with a few counts. The chain is built from TRBV18 and TRBJ1-1, with TRBD1 matching over 9 bases. The V gene end was trimmed by 4 bases and the J gene end by 3 bases; junction bases not matched to a gene: 12. Germline V lookup: CDR1 KGHSH, CDR2 LQKENI. This CDR3 region has 17 residues. The CDR3: CASSLSKFTGGDTEAFF. The CDR3 coding sequence is TGTGCCAGCTCACTAAGTAAATTTACAGGGGGCGACACTGAAGCTTTCTTT. Complete variable domain (other parts from reference TRBV18 and TRBJ1-1): NAGVMQNPRHLVRRRGQEARLRCSPMKGHSHVYWYRQLPEEGLKFMVYLQKENIIDESGMPKERFSAEFPKEGPSILRIQQVVRGDSAAYFCASSLSKFTGGDTEAFFGQGTRLTVV.

The DNA for the CDR3 is TGTGCCAGTACCCGGCTCGCGGGCAATGAGCAGTTCTTC. It codes for CASTRLAGNEQFF. The J gene is TRBJ2-1, the V gene TRBV19, with D tentatively TRBD2 (5 bases). Germline V gene data show CDR1 as LNHDA and CDR2 as SQIVND (reference sequence). The CDR3 runs 13 residues. The V and J ends lost 7 bases and 6 bases respectively, with 13 bases between them.

This clonotype was picked up many times. The chain carries TRBV18 and TRBJ2-7; a possible D gene is TRBD2 (6 bases). CDR1 and CDR2 from the germline V gene are KGHSH and LQKENI. CDR3 length: 16 amino acids. Trimming took 0 bases from V and 1 from J, leaving 13 bases between them. This CDR3 reads CASSPPGGTGSYEQYF. CDR3 DNA: TGTGCCAGCTCACCACCCGGGGGAACGGGGTCCTACGAGCAGTACTTC.

This clonotype appeared many times. The chain carries TRBV5-6 and TRBJ1-1; D is uncertain. The CDR3 is made up of 13 amino acids. From germline, CDR1 is SGHDT and CDR2 YYEEEE. The V end lost 1 base, the J end lost 6 bases, and 10 bases lay between the germline ends. The CDR3 loop reads CASSLNLGPEAFF. CDR3 nucleotides: TGTGCCAGCAGCTTGAATCTAGGACCTGAAGCTTTCTTT.

This chain joins TRBV2 and TRBJ1-5; 9 nucleotides agree with TRBD1. Germline CDR1 SNHLY, CDR2 FYNNEI. J gave up 4 bases and V 9 bases, and 4 bases lay outside the gene matches. The CDR3 length is 13 residues. Written as DNA, the CDR3 is TGTGCCAGTGGACAGGGGCGAAATCAGCCCCAGCATTTT. Residues: CASGQGRNQPQHF.

The chain employs TRBV6-5 and TRBJ2-1; tentative D call: TRBD2 (6 bases). Between the trimmed V and J ends, which lost 6 bases and 5 bases, there was a span of 14 bases. The CDR3 loop spans 14 amino acids. Germline lookup yields CDR1 MNHEY and CDR2 SVGAGI. The DNA for the CDR3 is TGTGCCAGCAGCCCCCCGGGAGCGAACAATGAGCAGTTCTTC. As protein: CASSPPGANNEQFF.

On this clonotype: The junction does not match germline at one end; this may be a read error. This chain connects TRBV12-3 or TRBV12-4 to TRBJ2-7, with TRBD2 matching 11 bases. The CDR3 loop spans 14 amino acids. The CDR3 loop is CASSLAGGPYEQYF. In DNA, the CDR3 is TGTGCCAGCAGTCTAGCGGGGGGACCCTACGAGCAGTACTTC.

This chain joins TRBV12-3 or TRBV12-4 and TRBJ2-2, with D perhaps TRBD1 (6 bases). This CDR3 contains 15 residues. V was shortened by 7 bases and J by 2 bases, with 14 bases between the two germline ends. CDR3 nucleotide sequence: TGTGCCAGCACCCCGAGGGGGACCAACACCGGGGAGCTGTTTTTT. Protein sequence: CASTPRGTNTGELFF.

The gene calls are TRBV20-1 and TRBJ2-7; 10 bases match TRBD1. This CDR3 spans 14 amino acids. V was pared by 4 bases and J by 4 bases, with 7 bases of the junction left unmatched. Germline loops: CDR1 DFQATT, CDR2 SNEGSKA (reference sequence). The CDR3 region is CSATGDRGLYEQYF. The CDR3 nucleotides read TGCAGTGCTACCGGGGACAGGGGACTATACGAGCAGTACTTC.

This clonotype was observed many times. V usage is TRBV10-2 and J usage is TRBJ2-5; 8 positions agree with TRBD2. The CDR3 loop spans 16 amino acids. J was trimmed by 4 bases and V by 0 bases; bases with no gene match: 7. Germline values: CDR1 WSHSY, CDR2 SAAADI. Written as DNA, the CDR3 is TGCGCCAGCAGTGAGTCCGCGGGGGGCCTACGAGAGACCCAGTACTTC. Its protein product is CASSESAGGLRETQYF.

The chain has TRBV6-5 and TRBJ1-3; TRBD1 agrees at 8 bases. V lost 6 bases to trimming and J lost 6 bases; unmatched junction nucleotides: 13. The CDR3 consists of 16 residues. The germline V gene has CDR1 MNHEY and CDR2 SVGAGI. The CDR3 is CASSLSGQGGTNTIYF. The CDR3 bases are TGTGCCAGCAGCCTAAGCGGACAGGGAGGGACAAACACCATATATTTT.

The chain couples TRBV15 to TRBJ2-6; TRBD1 matches 10 bases. CDR1 is LNHNV and CDR2 is YYDKDF in the germline V gene (reference sequence). This CDR3 has 19 amino acids. V trimming: 3 bases; J trimming: 8 bases; junction bases outside the gene matches: 16. The CDR3 protein is CATSRGRDRGKGRPNVLTF. The CDR3 DNA reads TGTGCCACCAGCAGGGGCCGGGACAGGGGTAAGGGGCGTCCCAACGTCCTGACTTTC.

This clonotype turned up a few times. The V and J genes are TRBV7-9 and TRBJ2-7; D is unclear. V gave up 5 bases and J gave up 7 bases, with 9 bases separating them. There are 11 residues in the CDR3. CDR1 and CDR2 (germline): SEHNR, FQNEAQ (reference sequence). CDR3 region: CASSDQAEQYF. The DNA for the CDR3 is TGTGCCAGCAGCGACCAGGCGGAGCAGTACTTC.

V gene TRBV7-9 combines with J gene TRBJ2-5; the match to TRBD2 covers 10 bases. Germline lookup yields CDR1 SEHNR and CDR2 FQNEAQ (reference sequence). The V segment lost 5 bases and the J segment 5 bases; nucleotides outside the gene matches: 5. This CDR3 has 14 amino acids. This CDR3 is CASSALAGAETQYF. CDR3 DNA: TGTGCCAGCAGCGCCCTAGCGGGAGCGGAGACCCAGTACTTC.